One sample yielded the 14 T cell receptor beta chains listed below, sequenced in a study of OX40 agonist ivuxolimab in advanced cancers. Libraries were prepared through the immunoSEQ multiplex PCR assay. TCRdb provides this immuneACCESS table in a form limited to in-frame rearrangements. Some clones are lacking; in checked studies, under half of them reflect an unresolved V gene, and why the rest are absent is not known. The sample table contains some 50,000 clones; only one count was recorded for less than 90% of them. 4.6% of the sample comes from the top ten. This material consisted of CD4+ or CD8+ T cells sorted from blood, taken in a trial of the OX40 agonist ivuxolimab. The receptors derive from an adult with an advanced solid tumor such as melanoma, head and neck, liver or kidney cancer.

The chain links TRBV6-6 to TRBJ1-1; a possible D gene is TRBD1 (6 bases). Germline values: CDR1 MNHNY, CDR2 SVGAGI (reference sequence). There are 14 residues in the CDR3. V was shortened by 2 bases and J by 3 bases, with 10 bases between the two germline ends. CDR3 nucleotides: TGTGCCAGCAGTTACGCACCAGGGGACACTGAAGCTTTCTTT. Translation: CASSYAPGDTEAFF.

This chain joins TRBV2 and TRBJ2-5; D tentatively reads TRBD1 or TRBD2 (5 bases each). Trimming removed 5 bases from V and 1 base from J, with 11 bases in between. This CDR3 is built from 14 residues. Germline-derived CDR1 and CDR2 are SNHLY and FYNNEI. DNA of the CDR3: TGTGCCAGCAGTATCCGGGACCTCCAAGAGACCCAGTACTTC. This encodes CASSIRDLQETQYF. Full variable domain (remainder filled in from reference TRBV2 and TRBJ2-5): EPEVTQTPSHQVTQMGQEVILRCVPISNHLYFYWYRQILGQKVEFLVSFYNNEISEKSEIFDDQFSVERPDGSNFTLKIRSTKLEDSAMYFCASSIRDLQETQYFGPGTRLLVL.

The DNA of the CDR3 is TGTGCCATCAGGACGGACAGGGACACTGAAGCTTTCTTT. Translation: CAIRTDRDTEAFF. This rearrangement joins TRBV10-3 to TRBJ1-1, with TRBD1 identical over 8 bases. Germline-derived CDR1 and CDR2 are ENHRY and SYGVKD. The CDR3 has 13 residues. J lost 3 bases, V lost 6 bases, and 3 bases had no gene match.

This clone counts as medium-sized. J is TRBJ2-7 and V is TRBV19; TRBD2 matches at 10 bases. The germline gives CDR1 LNHDA, CDR2 SQIVND (reference sequence). V shed 8 bases, J shed 1 base, and the junction held 2 bases outside the gene matches. There are 13 residues in the CDR3. CDR3 protein: CASGTSASYEQYF. The CDR3 DNA is TGTGCCAGTGGGACTAGCGCTTCCTACGAGCAGTACTTC.

The rearrangement joins TRBV11-2 to TRBJ2-7, with 7 bases matching TRBD2. This CDR3 has 14 residues. V lost 0 bases and J lost 7; bases outside the gene matches: 6. The germline V gene has CDR1 SGHAT and CDR2 FQNNGV. This chain's CDR3 is CASSLDREVLEQYF. The DNA for the CDR3 is TGTGCCAGCAGCTTAGATCGGGAGGTTTTGGAGCAGTACTTC.

The rearrangement joins TRBV5-4 to TRBJ2-3; 9 bases match TRBD1. Trimming removed 4 bases from V and 4 bases from J; junction bases left unmatched: 7. Germline assignment: CDR1 SGHNT and CDR2 YYREEE (reference sequence). The CDR3 runs 15 residues. This CDR3 is CASSPRDREADTQYF. DNA for the CDR3: TGTGCCAGCAGCCCTCGGGACAGGGAGGCAGATACGCAGTATTTT.

This clone appeared once. V gene TRBV5-1 combines with J gene TRBJ2-5, with a weak D call TRBD2 (6 bases). CDR1 is SGHRS and CDR2 is YFSETQ in the germline V gene. V shed 4 bases and J shed 5 bases, with 12 bases lying between them. The CDR3 is made up of 13 amino acids. The CDR3 is CASSEGGLETQYF. The CDR3 DNA sequence: TGCGCCAGCAGCGAGGGAGGTCTGGAGACCCAGTACTTC.

The CDR3 sequence: CASSLVGVPRSFF. CDR3 DNA: TGTGCCAGCAGCTTGGTGGGGGTCCCCCGGAGCTTCTTT. The chain is built from TRBV5-6 and TRBJ1-1, with a possible D match to TRBD1 (5 bases). Between the trimmed V and J ends, which lost 0 bases and 14 bases, there was a span of 17 bases. Looked up from germline, CDR1 is SGHDT and CDR2 is YYEEEE. CDR3 length equals 13 residues.

V is TRBV19 and J is TRBJ1-2; no firm D call. Between the trimmed V and J ends, which lost 5 bases and 5 bases, there was a span of 12 bases. Germline lookup yields CDR1 LNHDA and CDR2 SQIVND (reference sequence). The CDR3 loop spans 13 amino acids. CDR3 in DNA: TGTGCCAGTAGTGACGAGGGCTGGTATGGCTACACCTTC. It codes for CASSDEGWYGYTF.

The gene calls are TRBV10-2 and TRBJ2-5; TRBD1 might be the D (6 bases). The last part of the DNA fits TRBJ2-7 better; the J call may be wrong. Germline lookup yields CDR1 WSHSY and CDR2 SAAADI. CDR3 size: 16 residues. CDR3 sequence: CASSDLGARGPYEQYF. Here the CDR3 DNA reads TGCGCCAGCAGTGATCTAGGGGCCAGGGGACCCTACGAGCAGTACTTC.

The chain links TRBV5-1 to TRBJ2-3; D gene unclear. Trimming removed 1 base from V and 2 bases from J, with 5 bases in between. Germline V CDR1 and CDR2: SGHRS, YFSETQ. CDR3 size: 13 residues. CDR3: CASSLSNTDTQYF. The CDR3 DNA is TGCGCCAGCAGCTTGTCTAACACAGATACGCAGTATTTT.

The V call is TRBV19, the J call TRBJ1-2, with 7 bases identical to TRBD1. V shed 6 bases and J 8 bases; nucleotides not matched to a gene: 21. Germline V gene sequence: CDR1 LNHDA, CDR2 SQIVND (reference sequence). This CDR3 spans 17 amino acids. The chain's CDR3 is CASRPRGTQGGINGYTF. CDR3 coding DNA: TGTGCCAGTAGGCCTCGCGGGACGCAGGGGGGTATTAACGGCTACACCTTC.

The chain employs TRBV20-1 and TRBJ1-2, with D hard to call. The CDR3 sequence is 11 residues long. V gave up 4 bases and J gave up 6 bases, with 9 bases separating them. The germline V gene encodes CDR1 DFQATT and CDR2 SNEGSKA (reference sequence). CDR3 region: CSAIYSNGYTF. CDR3 nucleotide sequence: TGCAGTGCTATATACAGTAATGGCTACACCTTC.

The V call is TRBV10-3, the J call TRBJ2-2; D perhaps matches TRBD1 (6 bases). CDR1 and CDR2 from the germline V gene are ENHRY and SYGVKD. The CDR3 has 15 residues. Trimming took off 2 bases at V and 2 bases at J, with 9 bases between the two ends. CDR3 in DNA: TGTGCCATCAGTGAGCCAGGGGTTAACACCGGGGAGCTGTTTTTT. Its translation: CAISEPGVNTGELFF.